The next 22 T cell receptor beta chains were all read from a single sample in a study of T cells in tuberculosis. The table came from immunoSEQ multiplex PCR; TCRdb's copy has only in-frame clones and leaves some out. The repertoire consists of about 25,000 clones, with around 95% occurring once and the leading ten covering about 8.5%. Material: PBMCs. These receptors were obtained from a donor aged 5 to 30 with latent tuberculosis or without tuberculosis infection.

V and J are TRBV5-8 and TRBJ1-4; no reliable D call. The length of the CDR3 is 14 residues. Germline V lookup: CDR1 SGHTS, CDR2 YDEGEE. Trimming shortened V by 0 bases and J by 7 bases, and 10 bases separated the two germline ends. CDR3 coding DNA: TGTGCCAGCAGCTTGGGGTTCCTCAGTGAAAAACTGTTTTTT. It specifies CASSLGFLSEKLFF. Filled out from reference TRBV5-8 and TRBJ1-4, the complete variable domain reads EAGVTQSPTHLIKTRGQQATLRCSPISGHTSVYWYQQALGLGLQFLLWYDEGEERNRGNFPPRFSGRQFPNYSSELNVNALELEDSALYLCASSLGFLSEKLFFGSGTQLSVL.

The V call is TRBV19, the J call TRBJ2-1; D is perhaps TRBD1 (6 bases). Germline CDR1 LNHDA, CDR2 SQIVND (reference sequence). V shed 3 bases and J shed 5 bases, with 17 bases lying between them. The CDR3 extends over 16 amino acids. CDR3 loop: CASSILFRRQDNEQFF. The CDR3, as DNA: TGTGCCAGTAGTATTCTATTCCGGAGACAGGACAATGAGCAGTTCTTC.

The chain recombines TRBV6-1 with TRBJ2-5, with D tentatively TRBD2 (6 bases). V gave up 7 bases and J gave up 5 bases, with 17 bases separating them. Germline V gene lookup returns CDR1 MNHNS and CDR2 SASEGT. The CDR3 sequence is 14 residues long. The CDR3 spells CASNPGLGGETQYF. In nucleotides, the CDR3 is TGTGCCAGCAACCCAGGCCTAGGAGGGGAGACCCAGTACTTC.

The chain uses TRBV6-1 and TRBJ1-5, with unresolved D. Per the germline V gene, CDR1 is MNHNS and CDR2 is SASEGT. Trimming left V 0 bases short and J 0 bases short, with 9 bases between. The CDR3 is 16 residues long. In nucleotides, the CDR3 is TGTGCCAGCAGTGAAGCGGAGGGCTATAGCAATCAGCCCCAGCATTTT. This translates into CASSEAEGYSNQPQHF.

CDR3 DNA sequence: TGCGCCAGCAGCCAAGTAGTCACTAGCGGGAGTCAAGAGACCCAGTACTTC. Translated: CASSQVVTSGSQETQYF. The chain employs TRBV4-1 and TRBJ2-5; TRBD2 aligns across 11 bases. Germline CDR1 MGHRA, CDR2 YSYEKL. The CDR3 has 17 residues. Germline trimming cut 1 base from V and 2 bases from J; bases unmatched to any gene: 6.

The J gene is TRBJ2-5, the V gene TRBV5-4; D might be TRBD2 (6 bases). Germline V CDR1 and CDR2: SGHNT, YYREEE (reference sequence). This CDR3 is built from 14 residues. The ends were cut back, 0 bases at V and 8 bases at J, with 14 bases in the middle. The CDR3, as DNA: TGTGCCAGCAGCTTGGATGGAGGGACCTCTACCCAGTACTTC. Amino acids: CASSLDGGTSTQYF.

V and J are TRBV7-8 and TRBJ1-3; D gene ambiguous. This CDR3 is built from 17 residues. The V end lost 0 bases, the J end lost 4 bases, and 16 bases lay between the germline ends. Germline V gene lookup returns CDR1 SGHVS and CDR2 FQNEAQ. In DNA, the CDR3 is TGTGCCAGCAGCTTAGCGCTGAGGGCTGCTGGCGGAAACACCATATATTTT. Protein product: CASSLALRAAGGNTIYF.

V is TRBV5-6 and J is TRBJ1-1, with 7 bases lining up with TRBD1. V trimming: 4 bases; J trimming: 1 base; junction bases outside the gene matches: 4. Germline CDR1 SGHDT, CDR2 YYEEEE. The CDR3 covers 14 residues. CDR3 residues: CASSLGGPNTEAFF. CDR3 in DNA: TGTGCCAGCAGCCTAGGGGGCCCGAACACTGAAGCTTTCTTT. The full variable domain, with the rest looked up from reference TRBV5-6 and TRBJ1-1, is DAGVTQSPTHLIKTRGQQVTLRCSPKSGHDTVSWYQQALGQGPQFIFQYYEEEERQRGNFPDRFSGHQFPNYSSELNVNALLLGDSALYLCASSLGGPNTEAFFGQGTRLTVV.

The V gene is TRBV6-1, the J gene TRBJ1-6; D remains ambiguous. V was trimmed by 6 bases and J by 7 bases, leaving 10 bases between them. The length of the CDR3 is 13 residues. CDR1 and CDR2 (germline): MNHNS, SASEGT. The CDR3 spells CASSRTRNSPLHF. The CDR3 DNA reads as TGTGCCAGCAGCAGAACAAGAAATTCACCCCTCCACTTT.

The chain joins TRBV2 to TRBJ2-3; 8 nucleotides match TRBD1. The CDR3 sequence is 15 residues long. Germline values: CDR1 SNHLY, CDR2 FYNNEI. With 5 bases clipped from V and 1 base from J, the junction kept 5 bases outside the gene matches. This CDR3 reads CASSSTGGGTDTQYF. The CDR3 DNA reads as TGTGCCAGCAGTTCCACAGGGGGAGGCACAGATACGCAGTATTTT.

The chain has TRBV2 and TRBJ2-2; a weak D match, TRBD1 (5 bases). The germline V and J ends were trimmed by 8 bases and 4 bases, with 11 bases remaining between them. The CDR3 spans 13 residues. The germline gives CDR1 SNHLY, CDR2 FYNNEI. This CDR3 reads CASRTGSTGELFF. The CDR3, as DNA: TGTGCCAGCCGTACAGGTTCCACCGGGGAGCTGTTTTTT.

The chain has TRBV7-8 and TRBJ2-7; D is possibly TRBD1 (6 bases). Germline CDR1 is SGHVS and CDR2 is FQNEAQ. Trimming left V 1 base short and J 2 bases short, with 9 bases between. The CDR3 spans 14 residues. This chain's CDR3 is CASSLGWGPYEQYV. CDR3 sequence (DNA): TGTGCCAGCAGCTTAGGTTGGGGGCCCTACGAGCAGTACGTC.

The V call is TRBV6-5, the J call TRBJ2-7; a possible D gene is TRBD1 (6 bases). The CDR3 extends over 14 amino acids. Trimming stripped 2 bases from V and 6 bases from J, with 14 bases between. CDR1 is MNHEY and CDR2 is SVGAGI in the germline V gene. The CDR3, as DNA: TGTGCCAGCAGTTACGGGCAGGGGTACGGCGAGCAGTACTTC. As protein: CASSYGQGYGEQYF.

In its sample, this clone was seen once. The gene calls are TRBV5-6 and TRBJ1-1; 8 bases line up with TRBD1. The CDR3 sequence is 16 residues long. With 3 bases clipped from V and 0 bases from J, the junction kept 7 bases outside the gene matches. Germline CDR1 and CDR2: SGHDT and YYEEEE. This chain's CDR3 is CASSSDRAGLNTEAFF. CDR3 DNA sequence: TGTGCCAGCAGCTCGGACAGGGCCGGGTTGAACACTGAAGCTTTCTTT.

The chain uses TRBV18 and TRBJ2-6; TRBD1 matches at 10 bases. The CDR3 has 19 residues. Germline V gives CDR1 KGHSH, CDR2 LQKENI. The junction had 12 bases not matched to a gene; V was cut back by 6 bases and J by 1 base. The CDR3 nucleotides are TGTGCCAGCTCGCCTCTAGCCGGGACAGGGGCTTCTGGGGCCAACGTCCTGACTTTC. Translation gives CASSPLAGTGASGANVLTF. Variable domain in full (rest from reference TRBV18 and TRBJ2-6): NAGVMQNPRHLVRRRGQEARLRCSPMKGHSHVYWYRQLPEEGLKFMVYLQKENIIDESGMPKERFSAEFPKEGPSILRIQQVVRGDSAAYFCASSPLAGTGASGANVLTFGAGSRLTVL.

The rearrangement joins TRBV19 to TRBJ1-2; weak D call: TRBD1 (6 bases). V was trimmed by 5 bases and J by 4 bases, leaving 14 bases between them. The CDR3 is 14 residues long. Germline V gives CDR1 LNHDA, CDR2 SQIVND (reference sequence). The CDR3: CASSPRGGIYGYTF. Here the CDR3 DNA reads TGTGCCAGTAGTCCCCGCGGGGGCATCTATGGCTACACCTTC.

J is TRBJ1-5 and V is TRBV27; D perhaps matches TRBD1 (5 bases). V lost 2 bases, J lost 5 bases, and 7 bases lay in between. The CDR3 runs to 13 residues. Germline V gene sequence: CDR1 MNHEY, CDR2 SMNVEV (reference sequence). As DNA, the CDR3 is TGTGCCAGCAGTTTAATAGGGGATCAGCCCCAGCATTTT. Its protein is CASSLIGDQPQHF.

V is TRBV13 and J is TRBJ2-7; tentatively, D is TRBD2 (5 bases). Germline CDR1 PRHDT, CDR2 FYEKMQ (reference sequence). This CDR3 spans 14 amino acids. V was trimmed by 5 bases and J by 3 bases, leaving 14 bases between them. CDR3 region: CASSEGKAHYEQYV. The DNA for the CDR3 is TGTGCCAGCAGCGAGGGTAAAGCCCACTACGAGCAGTACGTC.

The chain couples TRBV5-1 to TRBJ2-3; weak D call: TRBD2 (7 bases). Between the trimmed V and J ends, which lost 0 bases and 6 bases, there was a span of 11 bases. The germline V gene has CDR1 SGHRS and CDR2 YFSETQ. This CDR3 region has 14 residues. The CDR3 DNA sequence: TGCGCCAGCAGCTTGGAGGGGGGGCAGGATACGCAGTATTTT. This gives the protein CASSLEGGQDTQYF.

The chain has TRBV27 and TRBJ2-1; D remains ambiguous. Trimming pared 7 bases from V and 11 bases from J, leaving 6 bases between. The CDR3 contains 9 residues. Germline-derived CDR1 and CDR2 are MNHEY and SMNVEV (reference sequence). The CDR3 here is CASKHKQFF. The CDR3, as DNA: TGTGCCAGCAAACATAAGCAGTTCTTC.

The chain is built from TRBV6-1 and TRBJ2-3; D is perhaps TRBD2 (6 bases). Germline-derived CDR1 and CDR2 are MNHNS and SASEGT. The CDR3 runs to 15 residues. V was pared by 0 bases and J by 1 base, with 8 bases between. The CDR3 loop is CASSEAPGGTDTQYF. The CDR3 bases are TGTGCCAGCAGTGAAGCGCCGGGGGGCACAGATACGCAGTATTTT.

This sequence joins TRBV19 and TRBJ1-2, with 8 bases fitting TRBD1. V lost 4 bases to trimming and J lost 4 bases; unmatched junction nucleotides: 8. Germline V lookup: CDR1 LNHDA, CDR2 SQIVND (reference sequence). CDR3 size: 15 residues. The CDR3: CASSTGQGPGYGYTF. As DNA, the CDR3 is TGTGCCAGTAGTACAGGACAGGGACCGGGCTATGGCTACACCTTC.